A selection of T cell receptor beta chains follows, all from one sample in a study of a mutant IDH1 vaccine in newly diagnosed glioma. Which antigens these TCRs recognize remains unknown. Libraries were prepared by immunoSEQ multiplex PCR; TCRdb keeps only in-frame clonotypes and omits some of them. The table shows roughly 120,000 clones, with around four fifths occurring only once. Sequences were derived from PBMCs, sampled from a glioma patient whose treatment included an IDH1 peptide vaccine. The receptors originated from a man aged 35-49 years with glioma. CDR3s include the opening cysteine and the closing phenylalanine or tryptophan. D genes are given only for firm matches. Rows may omit the clone size; those that give it use once, few, many or a size class.

D gene	V gene	clone size	J gene	CDR3 DNA	CDR3 protein
TRBD2	TRBV10-3	NA	TRBJ2-3	TGTGCCATCAGGCTAGCGGGGCGAACAGATACGCAGTATTTT	CAIRLAGRTDTQYF
TRBD2	TRBV7-2	NA	TRBJ2-5	TGTGCCAGCAGCTTAGTAGCGGGAGGTGGGGAGACCCAGTACTTC	CASSLVAGGGETQYF
NA	TRBV28	once	TRBJ1-5	TGTGCCAGCACGGATTTCGCAGGCAATCAGCCCCAGCATTTT	CASTDFAGNQPQHF
NA	TRBV29-1	NA	TRBJ2-5	TGCAGCGTTGAAGACAGAGGGGGTAAAGAGACCCAGTACTTC	CSVEDRGGKETQYF
NA	TRBV6-4	NA	TRBJ1-2	TGTGCCAGCAGTGTGGGAACAGGCTATGGCTACACCTTC	CASSVGTGYGYTF
NA	TRBV4-2	NA	TRBJ2-7	TGTGCCAGCAGCCAGTTAGCCTTCTACGAGCAGTACTTC	CASSQLAFYEQYF
NA	TRBV7-6	NA	TRBJ1-4	TGTGCCAGCAGCTATAGACCGAATGAAAAACTGTTTTTT	CASSYRPNEKLFF
NA	TRBV5-1	NA	TRBJ2-3	TGCGCCAGCAGCTTTAGCACAGATACGCAGTATTTT	CASSFSTDTQYF
NA	TRBV9	few	TRBJ1-1	TGTGCCAGCAGCGTAGAGCCGGGTGCGGAGGCTTTCTTT	CASSVEPGAEAFF
NA	TRBV7-9	NA	TRBJ2-3	TGTGCCAGCAGCTTATCTGGGGGGAGAACAGATACGCAGTATTTT	CASSLSGGRTDTQYF
NA	TRBV5-6	NA	TRBJ2-7	TGTGCCAGCAGCTTGACGGGGGCGAGAAGCGAGCAGTACTTC	CASSLTGARSEQYF
NA	TRBV5-1	NA	TRBJ1-3	TGCGCCAGCAGCTTGGGTCGGGGGGCCGCTGGAAACACCATATATTTT	CASSLGRGAAGNTIYF
NA	TRBV19	NA	TRBJ1-4	TGTGCCAGTAGGTTAAAGGGCGGGATCGGTAATGAAAAACTGTTTTTT	CASRLKGGIGNEKLFF
NA	TRBV7-2	NA	TRBJ2-5	TGTGCCAGCAGCTTAGTGATTAGGGCGGAGACCCGGTACTTC	CASSLVIRAETRYF
NA	TRBV7-2	NA	TRBJ1-6	TGTGCCAGCAGCCAGGGATCGTGGGGATCACCCCTCCACTTT	CASSQGSWGSPLHF
NA	TRBV30	NA	TRBJ2-7	TGTGCCTGGGACCGGGACAACTCCTACGAGCAGTACTTC	CAWDRDNSYEQYF
TRBD1	TRBV27	NA	TRBJ2-7	TGTGCCAGCAGCCGGGACAGCTCCTACGAGCAGTACTTC	CASSRDSSYEQYF
NA	TRBV5-1	NA	TRBJ2-7	TGCGCCAGCAGCTTGCAGGCCGCCTACGAGCAGTACTTC	CASSLQAAYEQYF
TRBD2	TRBV10-3	NA	TRBJ2-1	TGTGCCATCAGTGGGACTAGCGGGAGGGCATTATACAATGAGCAGTTCTTC	CAISGTSGRALYNEQFF
TRBD1	TRBV12-5	NA	TRBJ2-7	TGTGCTAGTGGTCCGGCCGCGGGACAGGGACCTTACGAGCAGTACTTC	CASGPAAGQGPYEQYF
NA	TRBV4-3	NA	TRBJ2-3	TGCGCCAGCAGCCAAGTGGTAGCGACAGATACGCAGTATTTT	CASSQVVATDTQYF
NA	TRBV5-8	NA	TRBJ1-1	TGTGCCAGCAGCTTCGGCTCAGTGAACACTGAAGCTTTCTTT	CASSFGSVNTEAFF
NA	TRBV19	NA	TRBJ2-2	TGTGCCAGTAGTTTTTGGGCTCATTCAAACACCGGGGAGCTGTTTTTT	CASSFWAHSNTGELFF
NA	TRBV4-2	few	TRBJ1-4	TGTGCCAGCAGCCAAGAGCAACAGAATGAAAAACTGTTTTTT	CASSQEQQNEKLFF
NA	TRBV27	NA	TRBJ1-1	TGTGCCAGCAGTTTAGGACAGAACACTGAAGCTTTCTTT	CASSLGQNTEAFF
TRBD2	TRBV2	NA	TRBJ2-1	TGTGCCAGCATCCCTATGGGGACTAGCGCCACAAATGAGCAGTTCTTC	CASIPMGTSATNEQFF
NA	TRBV12-5	NA	TRBJ1-5	TGTGCTAGTGGTTTAATGGGGCCAGCATCAGCCCAGCATTTT	CASGLMGPASAQHF
NA	TRBV5-1	NA	TRBJ2-1	TGCGCCAGCAGCTTGGAGGCGGTCAGTTTCAATGAGCAGTTCTTC	CASSLEAVSFNEQFF
NA	TRBV7-2	NA	TRBJ2-2	TGTGCCAGCAGCTTAGCAAGGGGGAACACCGGGGAGCTGTTTTTT	CASSLARGNTGELFF
TRBD2	TRBV7-2	NA	TRBJ2-5	TGTGCCAGCAGCCCCCTTGGCGGGGGGGGGCTGGAGACCCAGTACTTC	CASSPLGGGGLETQYF
TRBD2	TRBV5-1	once	TRBJ2-2	TGCGCCAGCAGCTGGGCTAGCGGCACCGGGGAGCTGTTTTTT	CASSWASGTGELFF
NA	TRBV9	NA	TRBJ2-5	TGTGCCAGCAGCGTAGACGGGCAGAAAGAGACCCAGTACTTC	CASSVDGQKETQYF
NA	TRBV27	NA	TRBJ1-5	TGTGCCAGCAGTTTACTAGGGGCCCATCAGCCCCAGCATTTT	CASSLLGAHQPQHF
NA	TRBV5-5	NA	TRBJ1-5	TGTGCCAGCAGCTTGGTTGGCCAGGCCAATCAGCCCCAGCATTTT	CASSLVGQANQPQHF
NA	TRBV15	once	TRBJ2-3	TGTGCCACCAGCAGAGGGGGGGATACGCAGTATTTT	CATSRGGDTQYF
NA	TRBV5-6	NA	TRBJ1-4	TGTGCCAGCAGCTTGGCGGGGGCCGTTAATGAAAAACTGTTTTTT	CASSLAGAVNEKLFF
NA	TRBV27	NA	TRBJ2-1	TGTGCCAGCAGTTTTGGGGGGACAAGAAACAATGAGCAGTTCTTC	CASSFGGTRNNEQFF
TRBD1	TRBV23-1	NA	TRBJ1-1	TGCGCCAGCAGTCGGACACGGGACAGCCAACTTGAAGCTTTCTTT	CASSRTRDSQLEAFF
TRBD1	TRBV2	NA	TRBJ2-3	TGTGCCAGCAGTGATACAGGGGCCGATACGCAGTATTTT	CASSDTGADTQYF
NA	TRBV5-4	NA	TRBJ2-7	TGTGCCAGCAGCGATCAGGCGGGGACCTACGAGCAGTACTTC	CASSDQAGTYEQYF
NA	TRBV7-6	NA	TRBJ1-3	TGTGCCAGCAGCTTAGCGGCGTCGATCTCTGGAAACACCATATATTTT	CASSLAASISGNTIYF
NA	TRBV21-1	NA	TRBJ2-6	TGTGCCAGCAGCAAAGCGCTTAACGGCAGGGGGACCTCTGGGGCCAACGTCCTGACTTTC	CASSKALNGRGTSGANVLTF
NA	TRBV30	few	TRBJ1-1	TGTGCCTGGAGTTTCTCCCGTGTCGCTGAAGCTTTCTTT	CAWSFSRVAEAFF
NA	TRBV6-5	NA	TRBJ2-5	TGTGCCAGCAGTCCCCAACGGGACCAAGAGACCCAGTACTTC	CASSPQRDQETQYF
TRBD1	TRBV5-1	NA	TRBJ2-7	TGCGCCAGCGCCGACTCCGGGACAGGGTACGGGCAGTACTTC	CASADSGTGYGQYF
NA	TRBV7-8	NA	TRBJ1-2	TGTGCCAGCAGCTTTCGGACCTCAGCTAACTATGGCTACACCTTC	CASSFRTSANYGYTF
NA	TRBV2	NA	TRBJ1-2	TGTGCCAGCAGTCAGGACGTAAACTATGGCTACACCTTC	CASSQDVNYGYTF
NA	TRBV6-5	few	TRBJ1-5	TGTGCCAGCAGTTTTTCCTGGGACGGAAATCAGCCCCAGCATTTT	CASSFSWDGNQPQHF
NA	TRBV6-5	few	TRBJ1-1	TGTGCCAGCAGAGGACGTCCCTCCGGCGCTGAAGCTTTCTTT	CASRGRPSGAEAFF
NA	TRBV18	few	TRBJ2-5	TGTGCCAGCTCACCACGGCAAGAGACCCAGTACTTC	CASSPRQETQYF
NA	TRBV30	NA	TRBJ1-6	TGTGCCTGCACATCGGGTCGGGCACCCCTCCACTTT	CACTSGRAPLHF